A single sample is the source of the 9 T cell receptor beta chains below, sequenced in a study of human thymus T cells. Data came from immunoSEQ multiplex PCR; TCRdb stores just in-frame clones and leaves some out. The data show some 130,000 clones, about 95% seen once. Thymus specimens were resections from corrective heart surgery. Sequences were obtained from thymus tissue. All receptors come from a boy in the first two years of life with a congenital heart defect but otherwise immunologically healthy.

CDR3 nucleotide sequence: TGTGCCAGCAGTTCGGGACTAGCGGGGGGCCGGTTCACAGATACGCAGTATTTT. It translates to CASSSGLAGGRFTDTQYF. V and J are TRBV28 and TRBJ2-3; 15 bases fit TRBD2. Germline V gene data show CDR1 as MDHEN and CDR2 as SYDVKM. The CDR3 is 18 residues long. V was clipped by 4 bases and J by 2 bases; unmatched bases: 7.

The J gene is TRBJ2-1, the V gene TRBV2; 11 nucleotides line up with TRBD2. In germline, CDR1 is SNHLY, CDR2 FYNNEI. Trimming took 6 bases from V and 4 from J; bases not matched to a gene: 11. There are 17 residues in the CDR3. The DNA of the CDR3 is TGTGCCAGCAGCTACTCCTTAGCGGGGGGGATTTACAATGAGCAGTTCTTC. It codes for CASSYSLAGGIYNEQFF.

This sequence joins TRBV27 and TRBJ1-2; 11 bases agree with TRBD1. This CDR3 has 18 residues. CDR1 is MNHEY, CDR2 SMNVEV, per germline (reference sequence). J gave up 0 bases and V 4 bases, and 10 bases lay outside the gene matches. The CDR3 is CASSWAGQGDHPNYGYTF. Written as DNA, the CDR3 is TGTGCCAGCAGTTGGGCGGGACAGGGGGATCACCCTAACTATGGCTACACCTTC.

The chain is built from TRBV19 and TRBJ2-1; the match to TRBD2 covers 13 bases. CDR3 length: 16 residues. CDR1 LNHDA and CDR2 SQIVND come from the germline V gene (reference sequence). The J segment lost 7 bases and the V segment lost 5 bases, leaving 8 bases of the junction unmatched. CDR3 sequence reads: CASSLRLAGGSNEQFF. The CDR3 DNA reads TGTGCCAGTAGTCTCCGACTAGCGGGGGGCTCGAATGAGCAGTTCTTC.

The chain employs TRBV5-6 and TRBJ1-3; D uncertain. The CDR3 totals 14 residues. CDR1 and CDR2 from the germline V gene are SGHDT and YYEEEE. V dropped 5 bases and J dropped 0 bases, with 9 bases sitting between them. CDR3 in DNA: TGTGCCAGCAGGTGCGATGGCTCTGGAAACACCATATATTTT. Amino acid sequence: CASRCDGSGNTIYF.

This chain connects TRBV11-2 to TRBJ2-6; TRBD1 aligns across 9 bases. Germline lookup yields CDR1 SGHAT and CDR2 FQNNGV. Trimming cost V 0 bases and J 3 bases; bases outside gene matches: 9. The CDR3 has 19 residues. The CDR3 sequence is CASSLEPDRGKGGANVLTF. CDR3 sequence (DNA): TGTGCCAGCAGCTTAGAACCGGACAGGGGAAAAGGTGGGGCCAACGTCCTGACTTTC.

CDR3 DNA sequence: TGTGCCAGCAGTCAAGTAGTTAGCAATCAGCCCCAGCATTTT. As protein: CASSQVVSNQPQHF. This sequence joins TRBV28 and TRBJ1-5, with no clear D. Germline V gene lookup returns CDR1 MDHEN and CDR2 SYDVKM. V dropped 5 bases and J dropped 0 bases, with 8 bases sitting between them. The CDR3 consists of 14 residues.

This CDR3 is CASSYYMNTEAFF. CDR3 sequence (DNA): TGTGCCAGCAGCTACTACATGAACACTGAAGCTTTCTTT. This rearrangement joins TRBV7-9 to TRBJ1-1; D not resolved. The V and J ends lost 4 bases and 0 bases respectively, with 6 bases between them. The CDR3 contains 13 residues. The germline V gene has CDR1 SEHNR and CDR2 FQNEAQ (reference sequence).

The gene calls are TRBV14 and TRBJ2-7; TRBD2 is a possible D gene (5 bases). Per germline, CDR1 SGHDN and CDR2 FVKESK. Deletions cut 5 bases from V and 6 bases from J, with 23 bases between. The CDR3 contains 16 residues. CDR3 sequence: CASSSKGSGAPIEQYF. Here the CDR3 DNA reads TGTGCCAGCAGCTCTAAAGGGAGCGGAGCCCCTATCGAGCAGTACTTC.